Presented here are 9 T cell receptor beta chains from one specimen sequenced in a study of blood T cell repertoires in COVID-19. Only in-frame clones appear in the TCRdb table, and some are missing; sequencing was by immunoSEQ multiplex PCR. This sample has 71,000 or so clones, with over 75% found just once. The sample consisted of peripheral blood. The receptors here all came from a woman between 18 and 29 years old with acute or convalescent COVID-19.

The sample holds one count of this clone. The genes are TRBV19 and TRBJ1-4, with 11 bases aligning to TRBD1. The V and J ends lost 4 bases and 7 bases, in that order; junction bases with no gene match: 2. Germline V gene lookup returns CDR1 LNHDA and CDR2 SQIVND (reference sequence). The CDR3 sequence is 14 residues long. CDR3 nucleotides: TGTGCCAGTAGTACGGACAGGGGGCGTGAAAAACTGTTTTTT. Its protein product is CASSTDRGREKLFF.

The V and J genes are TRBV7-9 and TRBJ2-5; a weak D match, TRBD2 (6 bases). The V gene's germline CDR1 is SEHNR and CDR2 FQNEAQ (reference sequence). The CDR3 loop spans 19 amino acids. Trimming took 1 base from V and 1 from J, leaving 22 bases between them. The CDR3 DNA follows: TGTGCCAGCAGCTTAGACCCTACTCTTAGCGGAGGACCCCAAGAGACCCAGTACTTC. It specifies CASSLDPTLSGGPQETQYF.

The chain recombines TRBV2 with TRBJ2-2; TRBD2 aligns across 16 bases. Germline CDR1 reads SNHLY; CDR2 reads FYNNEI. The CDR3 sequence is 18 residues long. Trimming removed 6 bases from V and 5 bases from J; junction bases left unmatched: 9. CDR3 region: CASRPGLAGGSVTGELFF. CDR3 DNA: TGTGCCAGCAGGCCGGGACTAGCGGGAGGGTCGGTGACCGGGGAGCTGTTTTTT.

Here the CDR3 reads CASRRTSGSYNEQFF. The CDR3 DNA follows: TGTGCCAGCAGACGAACTAGCGGGAGTTACAATGAGCAGTTCTTC. J is TRBJ2-1 and V is TRBV6-5, with 11 bases matching TRBD2. Per the germline V gene, CDR1 is MNHEY and CDR2 is SVGAGI. The CDR3 contains 15 residues. Unmatched junction bases numbered 5, after V lost 6 bases and J lost 4 bases.

The CDR3 is CASSIDRESPLHF. CDR3 DNA: TGTGCCAGTAGTATTGACAGGGAATCACCCCTCCACTTT. The chain carries TRBV19 and TRBJ1-6; 7 nucleotides agree with TRBD1. CDR1 is LNHDA, CDR2 SQIVND, per germline (reference sequence). Trimming removed 3 bases from V and 10 bases from J; junction bases left unmatched: 3. There are 13 residues in the CDR3.

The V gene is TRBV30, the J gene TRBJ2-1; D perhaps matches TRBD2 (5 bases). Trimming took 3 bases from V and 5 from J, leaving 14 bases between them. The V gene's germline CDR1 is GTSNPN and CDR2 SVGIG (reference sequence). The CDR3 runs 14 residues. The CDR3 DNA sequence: TGTGCCTGGAGCTTAGGGCGGGCTGACAATGAGCAGTTCTTC. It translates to CAWSLGRADNEQFF.

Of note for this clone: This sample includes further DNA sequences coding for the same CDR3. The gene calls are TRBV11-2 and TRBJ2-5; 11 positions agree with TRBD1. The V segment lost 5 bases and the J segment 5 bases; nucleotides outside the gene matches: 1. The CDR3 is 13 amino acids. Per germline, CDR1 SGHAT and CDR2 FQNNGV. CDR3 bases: TGTGCCAGCAGCCGGGACAGGGGGGAGACCCAGTACTTC. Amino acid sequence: CASSRDRGETQYF.

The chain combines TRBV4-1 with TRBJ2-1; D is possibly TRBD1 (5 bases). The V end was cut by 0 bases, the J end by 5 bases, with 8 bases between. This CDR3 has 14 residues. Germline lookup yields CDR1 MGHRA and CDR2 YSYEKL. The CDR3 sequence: CASSQDWGDNEQFF. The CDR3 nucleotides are TGCGCCAGCAGCCAAGATTGGGGCGACAATGAGCAGTTCTTC.

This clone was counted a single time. The CDR3: CASDRDSNQPQHF. The CDR3 DNA is TGTGCCTCGGACAGGGATAGCAATCAGCCCCAGCATTTT. V gene TRBV12-3 or TRBV12-4 combines with J gene TRBJ1-5; 8 bases are a match to TRBD1. The CDR3 extends over 13 amino acids. V was clipped by 11 bases and J by 0 bases; unmatched bases: 3.